The 21 T cell receptor beta chains listed next were all sequenced from one sample in a study of metastatic and nonmetastatic thyroid tumors. Patients had received no treatment of any kind before thyroid surgery. TCRdb redid the clone calls on the PCR reads using MiXCR. Found here are fewer than 13,000 clones, approximately 24% of them singletons; the top ten hold over 7.5%. Sequenced sample: tumor tissue. These receptors were collected from a female donor with papillary thyroid cancer or a benign thyroid nodule (not recorded which). Some clones in this sample may be carry-over from other donors' samples.

By frequency in the sample, this clone is medium-sized. The rearrangement joins TRBV6-1 to TRBJ2-2; a weak D match, TRBD2 (6 bases). CDR3 size: 13 residues. Trimming stripped 6 bases from V and 6 bases from J, with 11 bases between. Germline loops: CDR1 MNHNS, CDR2 SASEGT. The CDR3 spells CASRTRVSGELFF. DNA of the CDR3: TGTGCCAGCAGGACTAGGGTCTCCGGGGAGCTGTTTTTT.

This clone was counted between two and nine times. V usage is TRBV28 and J usage is TRBJ2-2; D is possibly TRBD1 (6 bases). This CDR3 region has 15 residues. The V gene's germline CDR1 is MDHEN and CDR2 SYDVKM. The V and J ends lost 5 bases and 2 bases respectively, with 12 bases between them. This CDR3 is CASSLRDTNTGELFF. CDR3 sequence (DNA): TGTGCCAGCAGTCTCCGGGACACCAACACCGGGGAGCTGTTTTTT.

This clone was detected many times. The V and J genes are TRBV4-2 and TRBJ2-1; TRBD2 aligns across 10 bases. CDR3 length: 15 amino acids. Germline V gene sequence: CDR1 LGHNA, CDR2 YNFKEQ. The trim removed 4 bases at V and 4 bases at J, leaving 4 bases unmatched. As DNA, the CDR3 is TGTGCCAGCAGCCCTCGGACTAGCGGTTACAATGAGCAGTTCTTC. It codes for CASSPRTSGYNEQFF.

V is TRBV7-1 and J is TRBJ2-3, with 14 bases that match TRBD2. TRBV7-1 is flagged as an ORF with uncertain function. J was trimmed by 3 bases and V by 3 bases; bases with no gene match: 14. The CDR3 is made up of 20 amino acids. The DNA of the CDR3 is TGTGCCAGCAGCTCGGGACTAGCGGGAGTTTTCGGCCGGCCTACAGATACGCAGTATTTT. The encoded protein is CASSSGLAGVFGRPTDTQYF.

This clone was seen once. The rearrangement joins TRBV20-1 to TRBJ2-7; no clear D gene. The CDR3 sequence is 13 residues long. Germline CDR1 and CDR2: DFQATT and SNEGSKA (reference sequence). The V gene lost 2 bases and the J gene lost 1 base, with 9 bases spanning the gap. CDR3 in amino acids: CSARLESSYEQYF. For the CDR3, the DNA is TGCAGTGCTAGACTAGAGAGTTCCTACGAGCAGTACTTC.

This chain uses TRBV5-4 with TRBJ1-2; no reliable D call. Trimming shortened V by 0 bases and J by 4 bases, and 10 bases separated the two germline ends. Per the germline V gene, CDR1 is SGHNT and CDR2 is YYREEE (reference sequence). The CDR3 totals 14 residues. The CDR3 is CASSLEGGSYGYTF. The CDR3, as DNA: TGTGCCAGCAGCTTGGAGGGAGGGAGCTATGGCTACACCTTC.

This clone was found a few times. This rearrangement joins TRBV10-2 to TRBJ2-7; 7 nucleotides align to TRBD2. J gave up 4 bases and V 3 bases, and 6 bases lay outside the gene matches. The germline V gene encodes CDR1 WSHSY and CDR2 SAAADI. The CDR3 sequence is 14 residues long. The CDR3 loop reads CASSDVSSGYEQYF. The CDR3 DNA sequence: TGCGCCAGCAGTGATGTTAGTAGCGGGTACGAGCAGTACTTC.

This clone has more than one count but fewer than ten. V and J are TRBV6-4 and TRBJ2-3; D is possibly TRBD1 or TRBD2 (5 bases each). Per the germline V gene, CDR1 is MRHNA and CDR2 is SNTAGT. The CDR3 runs to 15 residues. The ends were cut back, 1 base at V and 0 bases at J, with 8 bases in the middle. This CDR3 is CASSDFGASTDTQYF. The CDR3 nucleotides are TGTGCCAGCAGTGACTTCGGGGCCAGCACAGATACGCAGTATTTT.

This clone was found a few times. The chain has TRBV12-3 or TRBV12-4 and TRBJ2-1; D might be TRBD1 (6 bases). The CDR3 runs to 14 residues. V was trimmed by 3 bases and J by 9 bases, leaving 15 bases between them. CDR3 loop: CASSFSTGSAEQFF. DNA for the CDR3: TGTGCCAGCAGTTTTTCGACAGGATCAGCTGAGCAGTTCTTC.

V usage is TRBV6-5 and J usage is TRBJ2-2; a possible D gene is TRBD2 (5 bases). The CDR3 length is 14 residues. Germline lookup yields CDR1 MNHEY and CDR2 SVGAGI. The V end lost 1 base, the J end lost 5 bases, and 8 bases lay between the germline ends. The chain's CDR3 is CASSYFRETGELFF. Here the CDR3 DNA reads TGTGCCAGCAGTTACTTCCGGGAAACCGGGGAGCTGTTTTTT.

The chain carries TRBV7-2 and TRBJ1-1, with TRBD1 identical over 9 bases. Germline CDR1 reads SGHTA; CDR2 reads FQGNSA. The CDR3 sequence is 12 residues long. V shed 4 bases, J shed 10 bases, and the junction held 4 bases outside the gene matches. The CDR3 region is CASSSGTGRAFF. In DNA form, the CDR3 reads TGTGCCAGCAGCTCCGGGACAGGGAGAGCTTTCTTT.

The sample holds a few counts of this clone. An end of the junction differs from the germline gene, which may be a read error. This chain links TRBV24-1 with TRBJ2-7; D unclear. CDR1 and CDR2 (germline): KGHDR, SFDVKD. The CDR3 covers 14 residues. CDR3 region: CASSLEYSSYEQYF. The CDR3, as DNA: TGTGCCAGCAGTTTGGAGTATAGCTCCTACGAGCAGTACTTC.

The chain combines TRBV10-1 with TRBJ1-2; the D gene is possibly TRBD1 (5 bases). CDR3 length: 14 residues. Trimming took off 0 bases at V and 2 bases at J, with 7 bases between the two ends. Germline CDR1 and CDR2: WNHNN and SYGVQD (reference sequence). The CDR3 protein is CASSESGRNYGYTF. DNA for the CDR3: TGCGCCAGCAGTGAGTCGGGACGGAACTATGGCTACACCTTC.

The chain has TRBV6-5 and TRBJ2-7; 7 bases are shared with TRBD1. CDR3 length equals 15 residues. CDR1 and CDR2 from the germline V gene are MNHEY and SVGAGI. J was trimmed by 1 base and V by 2 bases; bases with no gene match: 5. CDR3: CASSYLDRSSYEQYF. CDR3 bases: TGTGCCAGCAGTTACCTGGACAGGTCTTCCTACGAGCAGTACTTC.

Details on this clone: The DNA is left out, because the CDR3 cannot be placed on it with certainty; the CDR3 is given as TCRdb lists it. The J gene is TRBJ1-2, the V gene TRBV24-1. The CDR3 comprises 13 residues, both ends counted. Germline lookup yields CDR1 KGHDR and CDR2 SFDVKD. The CDR3 region is CATSDLDKAGYTF.

This clone has ten or more counts. The chain employs TRBV3-1 and TRBJ1-3; D is undetermined. CDR1 is LGHDT, CDR2 YNNKEL, per germline (reference sequence). Trimming left V 5 bases short and J 3 bases short, with 8 bases between. The CDR3 runs 13 residues. The CDR3 protein is CASSSPNGNTIYF. CDR3 in DNA: TGTGCCAGCAGCTCGCCTAATGGAAACACCATATATTTT.

J is TRBJ2-7 and V is TRBV6-5, with a tentative D call TRBD1 (6 bases). Deletions cut 7 bases from V and 3 bases from J, with 13 bases between. CDR3 length equals 13 residues. The germline V gene encodes CDR1 MNHEY and CDR2 SVGAGI. CDR3 bases: TGTGCCAGCATTAGGGACACAATCTACGAGCAGTACTTC. Encoded protein: CASIRDTIYEQYF.

By proportion, this clone is medium-sized. V usage is TRBV30 and J usage is TRBJ1-2; D unclear. The germline CDR1 and CDR2 sequences are GTSNPN and SVGIG (reference sequence). This CDR3 has 16 residues. Written as DNA, the CDR3 is TGTTTAGTTCGTCAAACCGAGGGTCCTTTCAGATATGGCTACACCTTC. Encoded protein: CLVRQTEGPFRYGYTF.

This clone has more than one count but fewer than ten. The genes are TRBV27 and TRBJ2-1, with 7 positions matching TRBD2. This CDR3 is built from 17 residues. The germline CDR1 and CDR2 sequences are MNHEY and SMNVEV (reference sequence). With V trimmed by 5 bases and J by 10 bases, 20 bases remained unmatched. The CDR3 DNA reads TGTGCCAGCAGTCGCTGGGACTACAAAGCCATCCCGACAGAGCAGTTCTTC. Translated, it gives CASSRWDYKAIPTEQFF.

A few counts support this clone. The rearrangement links TRBV6-1 to TRBJ2-7; TRBD2 matches 8 bases. Trimming cost V 3 bases and J 6 bases; bases outside gene matches: 13. This CDR3 is 16 amino acids long. Germline V gene data show CDR1 as MNHNS and CDR2 as SASEGT. This CDR3 is CASSDEVSGSYGEQYF. In DNA form, the CDR3 reads TGTGCCAGCAGTGATGAGGTGAGCGGGAGTTATGGCGAGCAGTACTTC.

The J gene is TRBJ1-1, the V gene TRBV28; 9 positions match TRBD1. The germline V gene encodes CDR1 MDHEN and CDR2 SYDVKM. The CDR3 runs 15 residues. Losses at the gene ends were 5 bases for V and 1 base for J; bases not matched to a gene: 5. The CDR3 DNA reads as TGTGCCAGCAGTCCCCGACAGGGGGGGAACACTGAAGCTTTCTTT. Translating it yields CASSPRQGGNTEAFF.